This record looks at one T cell receptor (beta chain) sequence and its context. The study sequenced TCR beta in blood CD8+ and CD4+ T cells. Both CD4+ and CD8+ T cells were negatively isolated, and TEMRA cells underwent FACS enrichment. The data derive from a study of CD8 T cells in Susac syndrome. Random hexamers served to reverse transcribe about 0.5 to 1 ug RNA. The authors amplified TCR beta CDR3 across 54 Vbeta and 13 Jbeta using immunoSEQ multiplex PCR. MiXCR, applied by TCRdb to the immunoSEQ multiplex PCR reads, yields one record per CDR3 protein. The sample carries around 150,000 distinct CDR3 sequences, roughly 96% recorded once. Germline V CDR1 and CDR2: DFQATT, SNEGSKA (reference sequence). Trimming took 4 bases from V and 7 from J, leaving 20 bases between them. The CDR3 is 14 amino acids.

This receptor was taken from a human donor with multiple sclerosis. V usage is TRBV20-1 and J usage is TRBJ2-7; D is perhaps TRBD1 or TRBD2 (6 bases each). The source material was CD4+ T cells from PBMCs. CDR3 sequence: CSATSWRGVQEQYF. The CDR3 coding sequence is TGCAGTGCTACCAGTTGGAGGGGGGTTCAAGAGCAGTACTTC.